What follows are 32 T cell receptor beta chains derived from one specimen sequenced in a study of blood T cell repertoires in COVID-19. Only in-frame clones appear in the TCRdb table, and some are missing; sequencing was by immunoSEQ multiplex PCR. The data contain fewer than 90,000 clones, around nine tenths of them singletons. The sequencing input was peripheral blood. These receptors were collected from a woman older than 75 with active or convalescent COVID-19.

The V gene is TRBV19, the J gene TRBJ1-1; 8 bases are a match to TRBD1. This CDR3 has 13 amino acids. J lost 5 bases, V lost 3 bases, and 2 bases had no gene match. Germline-derived CDR1 and CDR2 are LNHDA and SQIVND (reference sequence). Here the CDR3 DNA reads TGTGCCAGTAGTATCGGACAGGGTACTGAAGCTTTCTTT. As protein: CASSIGQGTEAFF.

The gene calls are TRBV7-9 and TRBJ2-3; tentative D call: TRBD1 (6 bases). CDR1 SEHNR and CDR2 FQNEAQ come from the germline V gene (reference sequence). CDR3 length equals 15 residues. The ends were cut back, 3 bases at V and 2 bases at J, with 12 bases in the middle. The CDR3 here is CASSLTTGHTDTQYF. The CDR3 DNA sequence: TGTGCCAGCAGCTTGACGACAGGACACACAGATACGCAGTATTTT.

The J gene is TRBJ1-1, the V gene TRBV6-9; D call uncertain. This CDR3 contains 13 residues. The V and J ends lost 0 bases and 7 bases respectively, with 9 bases between them. The germline V gene encodes CDR1 MNHGY and CDR2 SVAAGI. CDR3 protein: CASSYSSGNEAFF. DNA of the CDR3: TGTGCCAGCAGTTATTCTTCCGGGAATGAAGCTTTCTTT.

This chain connects TRBV6-2 or TRBV6-3 to TRBJ1-5, with a possible D match to TRBD1 (6 bases). V lost 5 bases and J 0 bases, leaving 11 bases between the germline ends. The CDR3 extends over 15 amino acids. Germline values: CDR1 MNHEY, CDR2 SVGEGT. In nucleotides, the CDR3 is TGTGCCAGCAGTAAGGGACAACATAGCAATCAGCCCCAGCATTTT. Translated: CASSKGQHSNQPQHF.

This chain uses TRBV7-2 with TRBJ1-5; no firm D call. V lost 5 bases to trimming and J lost 6 bases, with 8 bases between them. CDR3 length equals 12 residues. From germline, CDR1 is SGHTA and CDR2 FQGNSA. CDR3 coding DNA: TGTGCCAGCAGCGGTTTCAGTCAGCCCCAGCATTTT. It yields the protein CASSGFSQPQHF.

This clone appeared a few times. This sequence joins TRBV29-1 and TRBJ1-2; D is possibly TRBD1 (5 bases). CDR3 length: 12 amino acids. Trimming took 6 bases from V and 4 from J, leaving 12 bases between them. Germline-derived CDR1 and CDR2 are SQVTM and ANQGSEA. CDR3 sequence reads: CSVGGGSYGYTF. The CDR3, as DNA: TGCAGCGTGGGTGGGGGGAGCTATGGCTACACCTTC.

J is TRBJ2-7 and V is TRBV7-2; 7 nucleotides agree with TRBD1. Germline assignment: CDR1 SGHTA and CDR2 FQGNSA. V trimming: 2 bases; J trimming: 4 bases; junction bases outside the gene matches: 2. This CDR3 is 13 amino acids long. The CDR3 protein is CASSLSGGYEQYF. In nucleotides, the CDR3 is TGTGCCAGCAGCTTATCAGGGGGATACGAGCAGTACTTC.

This chain connects TRBV19 to TRBJ2-5, with 9 bases that match TRBD1. The V gene end was trimmed by 5 bases and the J gene end by 5 bases; junction bases not matched to a gene: 6. CDR3 size: 14 residues. Germline V gene sequence: CDR1 LNHDA, CDR2 SQIVND (reference sequence). CDR3 nucleotides: TGTGCCAGTAGTCCCTCCGGGACAGGGGAGACCCAGTACTTC. Translated, it gives CASSPSGTGETQYF.

The rearrangement links TRBV11-2 to TRBJ2-3; a weak D match, TRBD1 (6 bases). Trimming stripped 1 base from V and 5 bases from J, with 7 bases between. Germline V gene sequence: CDR1 SGHAT, CDR2 FQNNGV. The CDR3 is 13 residues long. In DNA, the CDR3 is TGTGCCAGCAGCTTAGTGACAGGAGATACGCAGTATTTT. This encodes CASSLVTGDTQYF.

V usage is TRBV5-1 and J usage is TRBJ1-1, with D maybe TRBD1 (6 bases). The CDR3 consists of 14 residues. Per the germline V gene, CDR1 is SGHRS and CDR2 is YFSETQ. The V end lost 4 bases, the J end lost 1 base, and 11 bases lay between the germline ends. For the CDR3, the DNA is TGCGCCAGCAGCCCCGACAGGCCGAACACTGAAGCTTTCTTT. Translated: CASSPDRPNTEAFF.

The rearrangement joins TRBV5-1 to TRBJ2-1, with 14 bases that match TRBD2. This CDR3 spans 13 amino acids. Germline CDR1 and CDR2: SGHRS and YFSETQ. The ends lost 6 bases at V and 8 bases at J; junction bases unmatched: 1. CDR3 residues: CASTTSGRDEQFF. CDR3 sequence (DNA): TGCGCCAGCACGACTAGCGGGAGGGATGAGCAGTTCTTC.

The rearrangement links TRBV4-3 to TRBJ2-5; a weak D match, TRBD2 (5 bases). Between the trimmed V and J ends, which lost 1 base and 5 bases, there was a span of 17 bases. Germline V lookup: CDR1 LGHNA, CDR2 YSLEER. This CDR3 comprises 16 residues. DNA of the CDR3: TGCGCCAGCAGCCAAGGGCTGCGGGCCGACGGGGAGACCCAGTACTTC. As protein: CASSQGLRADGETQYF.

The chain carries TRBV3-1 (or the pseudogene TRBV3-2) and TRBJ2-5; maybe TRBD2 (7 bases). CDR3 length equals 18 residues. The ends were cut back, 4 bases at V and 2 bases at J, with 23 bases in the middle. Germline assignment: CDR1 LGHDT and CDR2 YNNKEL (reference sequence). CDR3 DNA: TGTGCCAGCAGCCCCGTACCAGCCGGGGGGCTAGGACAAGAGACCCAGTACTTC. This codes for CASSPVPAGGLGQETQYF.

This clone has a single count. The CDR3 is CASSRDPGGGREKLFF. The CDR3 nucleotides read TGCGCCAGCAGCCGAGATCCAGGGGGCGGGCGTGAAAAACTGTTTTTT. This chain joins TRBV4-1 and TRBJ1-4; 8 bases line up with TRBD1. Germline trimming cut 4 bases from V and 7 bases from J; bases unmatched to any gene: 11. The CDR3 runs to 16 residues. Germline V gives CDR1 MGHRA, CDR2 YSYEKL.

The chain combines TRBV9 with TRBJ2-5; the match to TRBD2 covers 10 bases. The CDR3 has 15 amino acids. The germline CDR1 and CDR2 sequences are SGDLS and YYNGEE. The V segment lost 1 base and the J segment 2 bases; nucleotides outside the gene matches: 2. The CDR3 is CASSVLAGAQETQYF. In DNA form, the CDR3 reads TGTGCCAGCAGCGTACTAGCGGGAGCTCAAGAGACCCAGTACTTC. The whole variable domain, remainder taken from reference TRBV9 and TRBJ2-5, is DSGVTQTPKHLITATGQRVTLRCSPRSGDLSVYWYQQSLDQGLQFLIQYYNGEERAKGNILERFSAQQFPDLHSELNLSSLELGDSALYFCASSVLAGAQETQYFGPGTRLLVL.

The genes are TRBV5-3 and TRBJ1-1; 7 bases map to TRBD1. TRBV5-3 is known as an ORF, though its function is uncertain. J was trimmed by 6 bases and V by 4 bases; bases with no gene match: 21. The CDR3 extends over 18 amino acids. CDR3 sequence: CARSPTGGDSPPFAEAFF. DNA of the CDR3: TGTGCCAGAAGCCCGACGGGGGGGGACAGCCCCCCCTTCGCTGAAGCTTTCTTT.

The chain joins TRBV7-9 to TRBJ2-7; no firm D call. V lost 3 bases to trimming and J lost 6 bases, with 12 bases between them. The CDR3 is 13 amino acids. Germline loops: CDR1 SEHNR, CDR2 FQNEAQ (reference sequence). CDR3 coding DNA: TGTGCCAGCAGCTTCGGTGAGGTAACCGAGCAGTACTTC. Protein product: CASSFGEVTEQYF.

The gene calls are TRBV10-3 and TRBJ2-1; 9 bases are shared with TRBD1. Germline V gene data show CDR1 as ENHRY and CDR2 as SYGVKD. V shed 3 bases and J 5 bases; nucleotides not matched to a gene: 11. The CDR3 is 17 residues long. In DNA, the CDR3 is TGTGCCATCAGTGACGCTGCCGGGACAGGGCCCCACAATGAGCAGTTCTTC. It codes for CAISDAAGTGPHNEQFF.

This chain uses TRBV7-9 with TRBJ1-2, with no clear D. From germline, CDR1 is SEHNR and CDR2 FQNEAQ (reference sequence). The V end was cut by 4 bases, the J end by 8 bases, with 14 bases between. There are 13 residues in the CDR3. CDR3 amino acids: CASSYSLESGYTF. In nucleotides, the CDR3 is TGTGCCAGCAGCTACAGCCTCGAGAGCGGCTACACCTTC.

This CDR3 is CASSQWQGGPSGANVLTF. The CDR3 DNA follows: TGTGCCAGCAGCCAGTGGCAGGGGGGACCCTCTGGGGCCAACGTCCTGACTTTC. The chain has TRBV3-1 (or the pseudogene TRBV3-2) and TRBJ2-6, with a weak D call TRBD1 (7 bases). Germline loops: CDR1 LGHDT, CDR2 YNNKEL (reference sequence). This CDR3 contains 18 residues. Trimming removed 3 bases from V and 0 bases from J, with 15 bases in between.

The CDR3 loop reads CASSLAQGKYTQYF. CDR3 DNA sequence: TGTGCCAGCAGCTTAGCGCAGGGGAAGTATACGCAGTATTTT. The V gene is TRBV7-2, the J gene TRBJ2-3, with D perhaps matching TRBD1 (6 bases). This CDR3 region has 14 residues. Germline V gene data show CDR1 as SGHTA and CDR2 as FQGNSA. The V end was cut by 0 bases, the J end by 7 bases, with 11 bases between.

J is TRBJ1-1 and V is TRBV6-4; no definite D call. CDR1 MRHNA and CDR2 SNTAGT come from the germline V gene. The CDR3 sequence is 15 residues long. Trimming took off 7 bases at V and 6 bases at J, with 21 bases between the two ends. For the CDR3, the DNA is TGTGCCAGCAAACTCAACTCAGCAACAAGCGCTGAAGCTTTCTTT. This encodes CASKLNSATSAEAFF.

The V call is TRBV9, the J call TRBJ1-5, with TRBD1 matching 8 bases. Germline CDR1 SGDLS, CDR2 YYNGEE. V gave up 1 base and J gave up 3 bases; unmatched junction bases: 3. The CDR3 spans 15 residues. CDR3 sequence reads: CASSVTGGYNQPQHF. The CDR3, as DNA: TGTGCCAGCAGCGTAACAGGGGGTTACAATCAGCCCCAGCATTTT.

This clone is medium-sized in the sample. This chain connects TRBV5-6 to TRBJ2-7; D may be TRBD2 (5 bases). CDR1 is SGHDT and CDR2 is YYEEEE in the germline V gene. This CDR3 has 13 residues. Trimming removed 0 bases from V and 9 bases from J, with 13 bases in between. CDR3 sequence reads: CASSLAEGRWQYF. The CDR3 DNA follows: TGTGCCAGCAGCTTGGCAGAGGGCAGATGGCAGTACTTC.

This chain connects TRBV5-5 to TRBJ2-1, with TRBD1 identical over 7 bases. CDR3 size: 16 residues. V lost 4 bases, J lost 0 bases, and 7 bases stayed unmatched. CDR1 is SGHKS, CDR2 YYEKEE, per germline (reference sequence). CDR3 sequence reads: CASSKGRDSSYNEQFF. The CDR3 coding sequence is TGTGCCAGCAGCAAAGGCCGGGACAGCTCCTACAATGAGCAGTTCTTC.

The genes are TRBV10-2 and TRBJ2-7, with 8 bases lining up with TRBD1. This CDR3 has 11 amino acids. Losses at the gene ends were 2 bases for V and 13 bases for J; bases not matched to a gene: 4. CDR1 WSHSY and CDR2 SAAADI come from the germline V gene. This chain's CDR3 is CASSEDRGLYF. The CDR3 DNA reads TGCGCCAGCAGTGAGGACAGGGGCCTTTACTTC.

The V and J genes are TRBV6-2 or TRBV6-3 and TRBJ1-1; D not resolved. Germline V gene sequence: CDR1 MNHEY, CDR2 SVGEGT. This CDR3 comprises 14 residues. Trimming took 2 bases from V and 0 from J, leaving 7 bases between them. In DNA, the CDR3 is TGTGCCAGCAGTTACCCCACAGTGAACACTGAAGCTTTCTTT. This translates into CASSYPTVNTEAFF.

The gene calls are TRBV11-2 and TRBJ2-2; 8 nucleotides agree with TRBD2. V lost 4 bases and J lost 4; bases outside the gene matches: 5. The length of the CDR3 is 15 residues. CDR1 and CDR2 (germline): SGHAT, FQNNGV. CDR3 protein: CASSSSRGGTGELFF. CDR3 in DNA: TGTGCCAGCAGCTCATCACGGGGGGGCACCGGGGAGCTGTTTTTT.

This rearrangement joins TRBV10-2 to TRBJ1-6; possibly TRBD1 for D (6 bases). CDR3 length equals 16 residues. The germline V gene encodes CDR1 WSHSY and CDR2 SAAADI. Trimming removed 5 bases from V and 0 bases from J, with 11 bases in between. CDR3 protein: CASSLTGSSYNSPLHF. As DNA, the CDR3 is TGCGCCAGCAGTCTTACAGGGAGCTCCTATAATTCACCCCTCCACTTT.

The chain links TRBV19 to TRBJ1-5; a possible D gene is TRBD1 (5 bases). The CDR3 spans 14 residues. V was shortened by 10 bases and J by 4 bases, with 17 bases between the two germline ends. CDR1 is LNHDA and CDR2 is SQIVND in the germline V gene (reference sequence). CDR3 region: CATRVGDFNQPQHF. The CDR3 DNA reads as TGTGCCACCAGGGTTGGGGATTTTAATCAGCCCCAGCATTTT.

The chain has TRBV7-8 and TRBJ1-2; TRBD1 matches 8 bases. The CDR3 totals 17 residues. V lost 5 bases to trimming and J lost 3 bases; unmatched junction nucleotides: 14. CDR1 and CDR2 (germline): SGHVS, FQNEAQ. The CDR3 DNA follows: TGTGCCAGCAGCCCTACCGGGACAGGAGCGGAGTACTATGGCTACACCTTC. It yields the protein CASSPTGTGAEYYGYTF.

This chain connects TRBV6-5 to TRBJ2-5; 10 nucleotides line up with TRBD1. The CDR3 sequence is 13 residues long. Germline trimming cut 11 bases from V and 4 bases from J; bases unmatched to any gene: 7. Germline loops: CDR1 MNHEY, CDR2 SVGAGI. CDR3 region: CAGQTGGGETQYF. The CDR3 nucleotides read TGTGCCGGCCAGACAGGGGGCGGAGAGACCCAGTACTTC.